This T cell receptor beta chain originates from a study of blood T cells in healthy people across ages. This clonotype has a handful of counts. At one end, the junction sequence differs from germline, possibly due to a read error. The germline gives CDR1 DFQATT, CDR2 SNEGSKA (reference sequence). The length of the CDR3 is 14 residues. A J-beta primer mix and a sample-barcoded 5' primer were used in a second PCR of about 7 to 12 cycles. Each CDR3 protein is one row after TCRdb ran MiXCR on the 5' RACE reads. The table records around 870,000 distinct CDR3 sequences, more than 25% of them present only once.

The sample was blood. This clonotype was obtained from a woman over 75 in good health. The chain recombines TRBV20-1 with TRBJ2-3; 11 positions agree with TRBD2. This CDR3 reads CSARLAGGLDAQYF. The CDR3 nucleotides are TGCAGTGCTAGGCTAGCGGGGGGTCTAGATGCGCAGTATTTT.